These 27 T cell receptor beta chains came from one sample sequenced in a study of blood T cell repertoires in COVID-19. TCRdb's copy holds only in-frame clones and misses some; the assay was immunoSEQ multiplex PCR. Altogether around 70,000 clones are present, about nine tenths being singletons, with the ten largest covering approximately 4.8%. Material: peripheral blood. These receptors were collected from a human donor in a cohort sampled during active COVID-19.

This rearrangement joins TRBV5-4 to TRBJ1-3; D remains unclear. Trimming took off 0 bases at V and 0 bases at J, with 13 bases between the two ends. Germline CDR1 is SGHNT and CDR2 is YYREEE (reference sequence). This CDR3 spans 17 amino acids. CDR3 in amino acids: CASSLEAGKISGNTIYF. The CDR3 coding sequence is TGTGCCAGCAGCTTGGAAGCCGGTAAAATCTCTGGAAACACCATATATTTT.

This rearrangement joins TRBV7-9 to TRBJ2-5; 8 nucleotides agree with TRBD1. Per the germline V gene, CDR1 is SEHNR and CDR2 is FQNEAQ (reference sequence). The trim removed 7 bases at V and 3 bases at J, leaving 10 bases unmatched. The CDR3 extends over 15 amino acids. The CDR3 DNA reads as TGTGCCAGCATGCGACCCGGGACAGGCAAAGAGACCCAGTACTTC. This translates into CASMRPGTGKETQYF.

The V gene is TRBV3-1 (or the pseudogene TRBV3-2), the J gene TRBJ2-1; D uncertain. CDR1 LGHDT and CDR2 YNNKEL come from the germline V gene (reference sequence). The CDR3 runs to 14 residues. The V and J ends lost 1 base and 9 bases respectively, with 13 bases between them. The CDR3 here is CASSQVNGPAEQFF. CDR3 DNA sequence: TGTGCCAGCAGCCAAGTAAATGGGCCTGCTGAGCAGTTCTTC.

The gene calls are TRBV19 and TRBJ1-5, with D possibly matching TRBD1 (6 bases). There are 14 residues in the CDR3. CDR1 and CDR2 (germline): LNHDA, SQIVND (reference sequence). The V and J ends lost 2 bases and 1 base respectively, with 6 bases between them. The CDR3 spells CASSIQGSNQPQHF. The CDR3 DNA is TGTGCCAGTAGTATACAGGGGAGCAATCAGCCCCAGCATTTT.

The rearrangement links TRBV2 to TRBJ2-5; weak D call: TRBD2 (5 bases). The V gene's germline CDR1 is SNHLY and CDR2 FYNNEI. Deletions cut 10 bases from V and 3 bases from J, with 15 bases between. The CDR3 runs to 13 residues. CDR3 nucleotides: TGTGCCACCACGAGGGATTCGGAAGAGACCCAGTACTTC. Residues: CATTRDSEETQYF.

The chain recombines TRBV6-2 or TRBV6-3 with TRBJ2-7; TRBD2 aligns across 13 bases. Trimming cost V 2 bases and J 3 bases; bases outside gene matches: 4. Germline V lookup: CDR1 MNHEY, CDR2 SVGEGT. The CDR3 runs to 16 residues. CDR3 DNA sequence: TGTGCCAGCAGTTACATGGGACTAGCGGGGTTCTACGAGCAGTACTTC. It codes for CASSYMGLAGFYEQYF.

This chain uses TRBV2 with TRBJ2-3, with 13 bases fitting TRBD2. After removal of 6 bases from V and 5 bases from J, the junction contained 2 bases not matched to a gene. The CDR3 has 14 residues. Germline CDR1 SNHLY, CDR2 FYNNEI. CDR3 loop: CASRGLAGLDTQYF. The CDR3, as DNA: TGTGCCAGCAGGGGACTAGCGGGATTAGATACGCAGTATTTT.

The chain joins TRBV3-1 (or the pseudogene TRBV3-2) to TRBJ2-3; D is unresolved. Trimming took off 0 bases at V and 4 bases at J, with 5 bases between the two ends. There are 13 residues in the CDR3. CDR1 and CDR2 from the germline V gene are LGHDT and YNNKEL (reference sequence). CDR3: CASSQDSPDTQYF. The CDR3 nucleotides are TGTGCCAGCAGCCAAGATAGCCCAGATACGCAGTATTTT.

J is TRBJ2-7 and V is TRBV7-8; 7 bases are a match to TRBD1. Trimming cost V 4 bases and J 4 bases; bases outside gene matches: 13. The germline V gene has CDR1 SGHVS and CDR2 FQNEAQ. The CDR3 is 16 residues long. CDR3 amino acids: CASSSARGTAQYEQYF. CDR3 DNA: TGTGCCAGCAGCTCGGCCAGAGGGACAGCCCAATACGAGCAGTACTTC.

The V gene is TRBV15, the J gene TRBJ1-1, with TRBD1 identical over 9 bases. Looked up from germline, CDR1 is LNHNV and CDR2 is YYDKDF (reference sequence). The CDR3 totals 14 residues. V gave up 1 base and J gave up 6 bases; unmatched junction bases: 3. Written as DNA, the CDR3 is TGTGCCACCAGCAGAGTACAGGGGGCCCCTGAAGCTTTCTTT. Translated: CATSRVQGAPEAFF.

V gene TRBV7-9 combines with J gene TRBJ1-1, with D perhaps matching TRBD1 (5 bases). The CDR3 spans 17 residues. V gave up 5 bases and J gave up 0 bases, with 19 bases separating them. Germline V CDR1 and CDR2: SEHNR, FQNEAQ (reference sequence). CDR3 loop: CASSPGSGGVLNTEAFF. Here the CDR3 DNA reads TGTGCCAGCAGCCCCGGGTCCGGAGGGGTTTTGAACACTGAAGCTTTCTTT.

This clone was counted once. The chain carries TRBV4-1 and TRBJ1-4; 7 bases agree with TRBD1. The CDR3 extends over 14 amino acids. The V gene's germline CDR1 is MGHRA and CDR2 YSYEKL. V was pared by 5 bases and J by 8 bases, with 8 bases of the junction left unmatched. The CDR3 DNA is TGCGCCAGCAGCAATCAGGGGGATACGGAAAAACTGTTTTTT. It specifies CASSNQGDTEKLFF.

The V and J genes are TRBV29-1 and TRBJ1-1, with D unclear. The CDR3 has 13 amino acids. CDR1 is SQVTM, CDR2 ANQGSEA, per germline. V lost 6 bases and J 0 bases, leaving 11 bases between the germline ends. The CDR3 sequence: CSVVDDMNTEAFF. The DNA for the CDR3 is TGCAGCGTGGTAGACGACATGAACACTGAAGCTTTCTTT.

The gene calls are TRBV30 and TRBJ2-7; 7 bases agree with TRBD2. Germline CDR1 and CDR2: GTSNPN and SVGIG (reference sequence). The V gene end was trimmed by 8 bases and the J gene end by 13 bases; junction bases not matched to a gene: 11. The CDR3 is 10 amino acids. CDR3 DNA sequence: TGTGCCGGGGGGGAGACTAGCTTATACTTC. Translating it yields CAGGETSLYF.

The count of this clone is one. This chain links TRBV14 with TRBJ2-7; TRBD2 aligns across 12 bases. The CDR3 contains 15 residues. The germline CDR1 and CDR2 sequences are SGHDN and FVKESK. J gave up 10 bases and V 2 bases, and 9 bases lay outside the gene matches. CDR3 sequence (DNA): TGTGCCAGCAGCCAAACCCCTAGCGGGGGGGCGGATCAGTACTTC. It specifies CASSQTPSGGADQYF.

The rearrangement links TRBV18 to TRBJ2-1; 8 positions agree with TRBD2. Trimming cost V 4 bases and J 0 bases; bases outside gene matches: 11. CDR1 is KGHSH and CDR2 is LQKENI in the germline V gene. This CDR3 has 18 residues. CDR3 DNA sequence: TGTGCCAGCTCACTTAGCGGGACCCTCCTGAGCTCCTACAATGAGCAGTTCTTC. Translation gives CASSLSGTLLSSYNEQFF. Combining the CDR3 with reference TRBV18 and TRBJ2-1 gives the whole variable domain NAGVMQNPRHLVRRRGQEARLRCSPMKGHSHVYWYRQLPEEGLKFMVYLQKENIIDESGMPKERFSAEFPKEGPSILRIQQVVRGDSAAYFCASSLSGTLLSSYNEQFFGPGTRLTVL.

The chain couples TRBV5-1 to TRBJ1-2, with D uncertain. Per the germline V gene, CDR1 is SGHRS and CDR2 is YFSETQ. This CDR3 is built from 16 residues. The V end was cut by 0 bases, the J end by 0 bases, with 12 bases between. The CDR3 DNA is TGCGCCAGCAGCTTGGAAGGAGAAATAGCTAACTATGGCTACACCTTC. Translation: CASSLEGEIANYGYTF.

The V call is TRBV4-1, the J call TRBJ2-3; TRBD2 is a possible D gene (7 bases). Germline V gene lookup returns CDR1 MGHRA and CDR2 YSYEKL. Deletions cut 0 bases from V and 2 bases from J, with 12 bases between. This CDR3 comprises 16 residues. CDR3 DNA sequence: TGCGCCAGCAGCCAAGATGGGGGGGCTAACACAGATACGCAGTATTTT. Translated, it gives CASSQDGGANTDTQYF.

This clone was seen once. This rearrangement joins TRBV5-1 to TRBJ2-5; D gene ambiguous. The germline CDR1 and CDR2 sequences are SGHRS and YFSETQ. V gave up 0 bases and J gave up 0 bases, with 9 bases separating them. The CDR3 sequence is 15 residues long. CDR3 DNA: TGCGCCAGCAGCTTGGCCGCACAATACCAAGAGACCCAGTACTTC. It specifies CASSLAAQYQETQYF.

V usage is TRBV7-2 and J usage is TRBJ2-6, with D unresolved. CDR1 is SGHTA and CDR2 is FQGNSA in the germline V gene. Trimming left V 5 bases short and J 0 bases short, with 14 bases between. This CDR3 region has 17 residues. CDR3 sequence (DNA): TGTGCCAGCAGCCAGGAAGCCCCAAACTCTGGGGCCAACGTCCTGACTTTC. It is translated as CASSQEAPNSGANVLTF.

J is TRBJ1-4 and V is TRBV5-1; D uncertain. V lost 0 bases, J lost 4 bases, and 13 bases lay in between. The CDR3 runs to 16 residues. Germline V gene data show CDR1 as SGHRS and CDR2 as YFSETQ. CDR3 loop: CASSLVPGSGNEKLFF. CDR3 bases: TGCGCCAGCAGCTTGGTTCCGGGGTCAGGTAATGAAAAACTGTTTTTT. Full variable domain (outside the CDR3, taken from reference TRBV5-1 and TRBJ1-4): KAGVTQTPRYLIKTRGQQVTLSCSPISGHRSVSWYQQTPGQGLQFLFEYFSETQRNKGNFPGRFSGRQFSNSRSEMNVSTLELGDSALYLCASSLVPGSGNEKLFFGSGTQLSVL.

This chain joins TRBV11-2 and TRBJ2-2; D is unclear. The CDR3 spans 14 residues. V was clipped by 2 bases and J by 2 bases, with 6 bases between them. CDR1 SGHAT and CDR2 FQNNGV come from the germline V gene. The CDR3 nucleotides read TGTGCCAGCAGCTTAAATCTTAACACCGGGGAGCTGTTTTTT. As protein: CASSLNLNTGELFF.

This chain connects TRBV6-2 or TRBV6-3 to TRBJ1-5; tentative D call: TRBD1 (6 bases). The germline V gene has CDR1 MNHEY and CDR2 SVGEGT. With 4 bases removed from V and 8 bases from J, the gap between germline ends came to 24 bases. The CDR3 has 17 amino acids. The CDR3 loop reads CASSSGQQLKGSKPQHF. The CDR3 DNA sequence: TGTGCCAGCAGTTCGGGACAACAGTTAAAGGGGTCGAAGCCCCAGCATTTT.

A few counts support this clone. The rearrangement joins TRBV7-2 to TRBJ1-5; no clear D. The CDR3 length is 15 residues. V lost 1 base to trimming and J lost 4 bases, with 11 bases between them. Germline V CDR1 and CDR2: SGHTA, FQGNSA. CDR3 loop: CASSLDRGTNQPQHF. CDR3 nucleotides: TGTGCCAGCAGCTTAGATCGGGGAACTAATCAGCCCCAGCATTTT. Variable domain in full (rest from reference TRBV7-2 and TRBJ1-5): GAGVSQSPSNKVTEKGKDVELRCDPISGHTALYWYRQSLGQGLEFLIYFQGNSAPDKSGLPSDRFSAERTGGSVSTLTIQRTQQEDSAVYLCASSLDRGTNQPQHFGDGTRLSIL.

J is TRBJ2-1 and V is TRBV5-1, with 10 bases that match TRBD2. The CDR3 is 16 residues long. V was clipped by 4 bases and J by 2 bases; unmatched bases: 6. Germline V gives CDR1 SGHRS, CDR2 YFSETQ. CDR3 sequence reads: CASSPGLAVPYNEQFF. Here the CDR3 DNA reads TGCGCCAGCAGCCCCGGACTAGCGGTCCCCTACAATGAGCAGTTCTTC.

The chain couples TRBV10-3 to TRBJ1-2, with 7 bases matching TRBD1. V shed 2 bases, J shed 0 bases, and the junction held 6 bases outside the gene matches. The CDR3 loop spans 16 amino acids. The germline gives CDR1 ENHRY, CDR2 SYGVKD. CDR3 in DNA: TGTGCCATCAGTGAGCCGGGACAGCCTACTAACTATGGCTACACCTTC. Amino acids: CAISEPGQPTNYGYTF.

Note on this clone: Different DNA sequences within this sample yield the same CDR3. The rearrangement links TRBV13 to TRBJ2-7; 12 nucleotides align to TRBD1. This CDR3 region has 17 residues. V lost 0 bases to trimming and J lost 2 bases; unmatched junction nucleotides: 5. The germline V gene has CDR1 PRHDT and CDR2 FYEKMQ (reference sequence). The CDR3 DNA follows: TGTGCCAGCAGCTTAGGTCCGGGACAGGGGGCCCCCTACGAGCAGTACTTC. As protein: CASSLGPGQGAPYEQYF.